This is a list of T cell receptor beta chains from one sample in a study of blood T cell repertoires in COVID-19. TCRdb's table, derived via immunoSEQ multiplex PCR, lists solely in-frame clones and lacks some. The data show roughly 250,000 clones, around 90% seen once. Sequenced material: PBMCs or T cells enriched from blood (not recorded which). The receptors here all came from a middle-aged man who had been exposed to COVID-19. The CDR3 runs from the conserved cysteine through the conserved F or W. A D gene is named only where the DNA matches it firmly. Not every row has a clone size; where given, it reads once, few, many or a size class.

J | V | size | D | CDR3 | DNA
TRBJ1-5 | TRBV9 | NA | TRBD1 | CASRRQGISNQPQHF | TGTGCCAGTAGGAGACAGGGTATTAGCAATCAGCCCCAGCATTTT
TRBJ1-1 | TRBV19 | NA | NA | CASSTIPDMNTEAFF | TGTGCCAGTAGTACTATACCAGACATGAACACTGAAGCTTTCTTT
TRBJ1-6 | TRBV28 | NA | NA | CASSLWTGTNSPLHF | TGTGCCAGCAGTTTATGGACAGGAACTAATTCACCCCTCCACTTT
TRBJ2-1 | TRBV4-1 | NA | TRBD1 | CASSRQGSLFHEQFF | TGCGCCAGCAGCCGACAGGGGTCCCTTTTCCATGAGCAGTTCTTC
TRBJ2-1 | TRBV6-2/TRBV6-3 | NA | NA | CASSLRGSYNEQFF | TGTGCCAGCAGTTTAAGGGGCTCCTACAATGAGCAGTTCTTC
TRBJ2-1 | TRBV24-1 | NA | TRBD1 | CATSDRDRFHEQFF | TGTGCCACCAGTGATCGGGACAGGTTCCATGAGCAGTTCTTC
TRBJ1-2 | TRBV3-1/TRBV3-2 | NA | TRBD1 | CASSQTGGYTF | TGTGCCAGCAGCCAAACAGGGGGTTACACCTTC
TRBJ2-1 | TRBV5-5 | NA | TRBD2 | CASSLALGLAGSYNEQFF | TGTGCCAGCAGCTTGGCCTTGGGACTAGCGGGATCCTACAATGAGCAGTTCTTC
TRBJ2-1 | TRBV5-1 | once | NA | CASSSGDWKYNEQFF | TGCGCCAGCAGCTCCGGGGACTGGAAATACAATGAGCAGTTCTTC
TRBJ1-1 | TRBV19 | NA | NA | CASSIVPGLNTEAFF | TGTGCCAGTAGTATAGTTCCGGGTCTGAACACTGAAGCTTTCTTT
TRBJ1-2 | TRBV5-1 | NA | NA | CASSLDGEGGYTF | TGCGCCAGCAGCTTGGATGGGGAGGGTGGCTACACCTTC
TRBJ1-4 | TRBV6-5 | NA | TRBD1 | CASSYPQGVGEKLFF | TGTGCCAGCAGTTACCCTCAGGGGGTAGGTGAAAAACTGTTTTTT
TRBJ1-2 | TRBV24-1 | NA | TRBD1 | CATSGGQGFDGYTF | TGTGCCACCAGTGGGGGACAGGGGTTTGATGGCTACACCTTC
TRBJ1-3 | TRBV5-6 | once | NA | CASSHDTTGNTIYF | TGTGCCAGCAGCCACGATACCACCGGGAACACCATATATTTT
TRBJ1-2 | TRBV28 | NA | NA | CASSLQGTNYGYTF | TGTGCCAGCAGTTTACAGGGGACCAACTATGGCTACACCTTC
TRBJ1-2 | TRBV5-1 | NA | NA | CASSLVQAALNGYTF | TGCGCCAGCAGCTTGGTTCAGGCCGCCCTTAATGGCTACACCTTC
TRBJ1-4 | TRBV19 | NA | TRBD1 | CASSPSGTGREKLFF | TGTGCCAGTAGTCCTTCCGGGACAGGGCGTGAAAAACTGTTTTTT
TRBJ1-1 | TRBV5-1 | NA | NA | CASSLGGVMDEAFF | TGCGCCAGCAGCTTGGGCGGGGTAATGGATGAAGCTTTCTTT
TRBJ1-1 | TRBV28 | few | NA | CASSNREGTEAFF | TGTGCCAGCAGTAACAGGGAGGGAACTGAAGCTTTCTTT
TRBJ2-3 | TRBV11-2 | NA | NA | CASSPAPEGRPTTDTQYF | TGTGCCAGCAGCCCGGCGCCGGAGGGGCGACCTACCACAGATACGCAGTATTTT
TRBJ2-1 | TRBV7-3 | NA | NA | CASSLEVGYNEQFF | TGTGCCAGCAGCTTAGAGGTTGGCTACAATGAGCAGTTCTTC
TRBJ1-2 | TRBV5-4 | NA | TRBD1 | CASRTGTDFNYGYTF | TGTGCCAGCAGAACCGGGACAGACTTTAACTATGGCTACACCTTC
TRBJ1-1 | TRBV30 | once | NA | CAWSLQGLGTEAFF | TGTGCCTGGAGTCTCCAGGGATTAGGGACTGAAGCTTTCTTT
TRBJ1-2 | TRBV9 | few | NA | CASSVDAKYGYTF | TGTGCCAGCAGCGTAGATGCTAAGTATGGCTACACCTTC
TRBJ1-1 | TRBV7-9 | once | NA | CASRTFTDRTLRTPYEAFF | TGTGCCAGCAGAACATTCACGGATCGGACCCTGCGGACACCTTATGAAGCTTTCTTT
TRBJ2-3 | TRBV15 | NA | TRBD2 | CATTSGSRDTQYF | TGTGCCACCACTAGCGGGAGCCGAGATACGCAGTATTTT
TRBJ2-1 | TRBV9 | NA | TRBD2 | CASSVGVAGGPNEQFF | TGTGCCAGCAGCGTAGGGGTAGCGGGGGGGCCAAATGAGCAGTTCTTC
TRBJ1-1 | TRBV15 | NA | NA | CATSRDRRGTTEAFF | TGTGCCACCAGCAGAGACCGAAGGGGGACCACTGAAGCTTTCTTT
TRBJ1-6 | TRBV2 | NA | NA | CASTPRTSYNSPLHF | TGTGCCAGCACCCCGAGAACCTCTTATAATTCACCCCTCCACTTT
TRBJ1-2 | TRBV29-1 | NA | NA | CSVVGVGYTF | TGCAGCGTTGTCGGGGTGGGCTACACCTTC
TRBJ2-1 | TRBV28 | few | TRBD1 | CASSHTGGYNEQFF | TGTGCCAGCAGCCACACAGGGGGCTACAATGAGCAGTTCTTC
TRBJ1-1 | TRBV28 | NA | TRBD1 | CASRDLRTRDRLNTEAFF | TGTGCCAGCAGGGACCTTCGAACCAGGGACAGACTGAACACTGAAGCTTTCTTT
TRBJ2-5 | TRBV5-6 | NA | NA | CASSLPDRQETQYF | TGTGCCAGCAGCTTACCTGACAGACAAGAGACCCAGTACTTC
TRBJ1-2 | TRBV2 | NA | TRBD1 | CASSGQVYGYTF | TGTGCCAGCAGCGGACAGGTCTATGGCTACACCTTC
TRBJ1-1 | TRBV5-1 | NA | NA | CASSFGGLVNTEAFF | TGCGCCAGCAGCTTCGGGGGGCTTGTGAACACTGAAGCTTTCTTT
TRBJ1-1 | TRBV5-1 | once | TRBD1 | CASSLMGQGFGAEAFF | TGCGCCAGCAGCTTGATGGGACAGGGATTCGGAGCTGAAGCTTTCTTT